These T cell receptor beta chains were read from a single sample in a study of T cell repertoires in cytomegalovirus infection. MiXCR, applied by TCRdb to the reads, yields one record per CDR3 protein. The sample lists about 160,000 distinct CDR3 sequences; about 20% were seen once. The antigens for these receptors are not known. The source was CD8+ T cells from cultured PBMCs, collected from culture after CMV antigen stimulation. The source is a human donor in good health (CMV status not recorded). Some clones in this sample may be carry-over from other donors' samples. The CDR3 runs from the conserved cysteine through the conserved F or W. The order of the fields is clone size, D gene, V gene, J gene, CDR3 DNA, CDR3 protein. D genes are given only for firm matches. Part of the rows lack a size; the others show once, few, many or a class for expanded clones.

size: NA; D: NA; V: TRBV7-8; J: TRBJ2-3; DNA: TGTGCCAGCAGCGCGCGCGGGGCGACAGATACGCAGTATTTT; CDR3: CASSARGATDTQYF
size: few; D: NA; V: TRBV11-2; J: TRBJ1-4; DNA: TGTGCCAGCAGCTTATCCCTCTCTAAAGGGGTAGATAATGAAAAACTGTTTTTT; CDR3: CASSLSLSKGVDNEKLFF
size: few; D: NA; V: TRBV28; J: TRBJ2-3; DNA: TGTGCCAGCAGTGGGACCACAGATACGCAGTATTTT; CDR3: CASSGTTDTQYF
size: few; D: NA; V: TRBV7-2; J: TRBJ2-4; DNA: TGTGCCAGCAGCATCAATGTCAGGGTGGGGGACATTCAGTACTTC; CDR3: CASSINVRVGDIQYF
size: NA; D: NA; V: TRBV5-5; J: TRBJ2-3; DNA: TGTGCCAGCAGCTTTTGGGGGGCCACAGATACGCAGTATTTT; CDR3: CASSFWGATDTQYF
size: few; D: NA; V: TRBV5-6; J: TRBJ1-1; DNA: TGTGCCAGCAGCTTGGGGGCAGTTCTATTCGAAGCTTTCTTT; CDR3: CASSLGAVLFEAFF
size: few; D: NA; V: TRBV28; J: TRBJ1-4; DNA: TGTGCCAGCAGCCACCGGGACTCTTATGAAAAACTGTTTTTT; CDR3: CASSHRDSYEKLFF
size: few; D: TRBD1; V: TRBV7-8; J: TRBJ1-2; DNA: TGTGCCAGCAGCTTAGGGGGACAGGACTATGGCTACACCTTC; CDR3: CASSLGGQDYGYTF
size: NA; D: TRBD1; V: TRBV6-2/TRBV6-3; J: TRBJ2-1; DNA: TGTGCCAGCAGCCTAGGGACCGGGACAGGGGATCCGAGCTCCTACAATGAGCAGTTCTTC; CDR3: CASSLGTGTGDPSSYNEQFF
size: few; D: TRBD1; V: TRBV19; J: TRBJ1-2; DNA: TGTGCCAGTAGTTCGGGACAGTTCTATGGCTACACCTTC; CDR3: CASSSGQFYGYTF
size: NA; D: NA; V: TRBV7-9; J: TRBJ2-1; DNA: TGTGCCAGCAGCTTAGAACCCAGCCGTCCCAACAATGAGCAGTTCTTC; CDR3: CASSLEPSRPNNEQFF
size: NA; D: NA; V: TRBV4-3; J: TRBJ2-7; DNA: TGCGCCAGCAGCCAAGATCTTGGAAACTACGAGCAGTACTTC; CDR3: CASSQDLGNYEQYF
size: few; D: NA; V: TRBV6-2/TRBV6-3; J: TRBJ2-1; DNA: TGTGCCAGCAGTTACTTCGTGACAGGGAGGAGTGAGCAGTTCTTC; CDR3: CASSYFVTGRSEQFF
size: NA; D: NA; V: TRBV4-1; J: TRBJ2-3; DNA: TGCGCCAGCAGCCCGGGACGGAATACGCAGTATTTT; CDR3: CASSPGRNTQYF
size: few; D: NA; V: TRBV7-2; J: TRBJ1-1; DNA: TGTGCCAGCAGCTTAGCTCCAGGGACGAACACTGAAGCTTTCTTT; CDR3: CASSLAPGTNTEAFF
size: many; D: NA; V: TRBV4-3; J: TRBJ2-7; DNA: TGCGCCAGCAGCCAAGATTACCCGACGTCTTCCTACGAGCAGTACTTC; CDR3: CASSQDYPTSSYEQYF
size: few; D: NA; V: TRBV12-3/TRBV12-4; J: TRBJ1-5; DNA: TGTGCCAGCAGCCCTCAGACAGGCGCACCCTATCAGCCCCAGCATTTT; CDR3: CASSPQTGAPYQPQHF
size: NA; D: TRBD1; V: TRBV11-2; J: TRBJ2-5; DNA: TGTGCCAGCAGCCTCGAGACAGGGGGAGAGACCCAGTACTTC; CDR3: CASSLETGGETQYF
size: NA; D: NA; V: TRBV7-9; J: TRBJ1-1; DNA: TGTGCCAGCAGCCCCGGGGCGTCGCAAAAAGCTTTCTTT; CDR3: CASSPGASQKAFF
size: few; D: NA; V: TRBV7-2; J: TRBJ1-1; DNA: TGTGCCAGCACCAAGAGCCCCCTGAAAGCTTTCTTT; CDR3: CASTKSPLKAFF
size: NA; D: NA; V: TRBV28; J: TRBJ1-4; DNA: TGTGCCAGCAGTTCCGAGTGGGGGAATGAAAAACTGTTTTTT; CDR3: CASSSEWGNEKLFF
size: NA; D: TRBD1; V: TRBV6-6; J: TRBJ2-7; DNA: TGTGCCAGCAGTTCCCTGGGACAGGGGTCCTACGAGCAGTACTTC; CDR3: CASSSLGQGSYEQYF
size: few; D: NA; V: TRBV12-3/TRBV12-4; J: TRBJ2-3; DNA: TGTGCCAGCAGCCCAATACCCGATACGCAGTATTTT; CDR3: CASSPIPDTQYF
size: few; D: TRBD2; V: TRBV6-1; J: TRBJ2-3; DNA: TGTGCCAGCAGTGAACGCCGGCCGGGACTAGCAAGGGATACGCAGTATTTT; CDR3: CASSERRPGLARDTQYF
size: NA; D: NA; V: TRBV7-6; J: TRBJ2-7; DNA: TGTGCCAGCAGCCCGGACGGGTCCGAGCAGTACTTC; CDR3: CASSPDGSEQYF
size: few; D: NA; V: TRBV7-9; J: TRBJ2-2; DNA: TGTGCCAGCAGCTTGGAGTGGAATGCAAACACCGGGGAGCTGTTTTTT; CDR3: CASSLEWNANTGELFF
size: few; D: TRBD1; V: TRBV27; J: TRBJ1-2; DNA: TGTGCCAGCAGTTTCTTAGGGGGCGACGCCTCCCGAATTAACTATGGCTACACCTTC; CDR3: CASSFLGGDASRINYGYTF
size: once; D: NA; V: TRBV27; J: TRBJ2-1; DNA: TGTGCCAGCAGTCGGGACTCCTACAATGAGCAGTTCTTC; CDR3: CASSRDSYNEQFF
size: few; D: NA; V: TRBV2; J: TRBJ1-2; DNA: TGTGCCAGCAGTGAAGCGCCCCACGCACAGGGCTATGGCTACACCTTC; CDR3: CASSEAPHAQGYGYTF
size: many; D: NA; V: TRBV7-2; J: TRBJ1-1; DNA: TGTGCCAGCAGCTTAGCGCGACAACTGAACACTGAAGCTTTCTTT; CDR3: CASSLARQLNTEAFF
size: few; D: NA; V: TRBV29-1; J: TRBJ1-2; DNA: TGCAGCGTGCTGGTGACAGACGGATATGGCTACACCTTC; CDR3: CSVLVTDGYGYTF
size: few; D: NA; V: TRBV7-2; J: TRBJ2-1; DNA: TGTGCCAGCAGCTTAGGTAGTACGGGTGAGCAGTTCTTC; CDR3: CASSLGSTGEQFF
size: few; D: TRBD2; V: TRBV10-3; J: TRBJ2-7; DNA: TGTGCCATCAGTGAGTCCGGGCTAGCGGGGTACGAGCAGTACTTC; CDR3: CAISESGLAGYEQYF
size: NA; D: NA; V: TRBV7-6; J: TRBJ1-2; DNA: TGTGCCAGCAGCCCGAAAAGCCCTGACTATGGCTACACCTTC; CDR3: CASSPKSPDYGYTF
size: NA; D: NA; V: TRBV7-8; J: TRBJ1-1; DNA: TGTGCCAGCAGCCCCCCGTCGGGGGTTAGGACTGAAGCTTTCTTT; CDR3: CASSPPSGVRTEAFF
size: medium-sized; D: NA; V: TRBV7-9; J: TRBJ1-1; DNA: TGTGCCAGCAGCTTAGACAGGGATGAAGCTTTCTTT; CDR3: CASSLDRDEAFF
size: few; D: TRBD2; V: TRBV7-2; J: TRBJ2-7; DNA: TGTGCCAGCAGCCGGCGGACTAGCGGGGGGAAACCTATAGTGAGCTCCTACGAGCAGTACTTC; CDR3: CASSRRTSGGKPIVSSYEQYF
size: few; D: NA; V: TRBV7-9; J: TRBJ2-6; DNA: TGTGCCAGCAGCTGGACATTCGGGGCCAACGTCCTGACTTTC; CDR3: CASSWTFGANVLTF
size: few; D: TRBD1; V: TRBV7-9; J: TRBJ1-6; DNA: TGTGCCAGCAGCATCACGGACAGGGGCTCCTATAATTCACCCCTCCACTTT; CDR3: CASSITDRGSYNSPLHF
size: NA; D: NA; V: TRBV6-5; J: TRBJ1-2; DNA: TGTGCCAGCAGTTGGACTCACTATGGCTACACCTTC; CDR3: CASSWTHYGYTF
size: few; D: NA; V: TRBV27; J: TRBJ2-1; DNA: TGTGCCAGCAGTTTAAGCGGCCTCAATGAGCAGTTCTTC; CDR3: CASSLSGLNEQFF
size: NA; D: TRBD1; V: TRBV19; J: TRBJ2-2; DNA: TGTGCCAGTAGTCTCCCCGGGACAGGGACCGGGGAGCTGTTTTTT; CDR3: CASSLPGTGTGELFF
size: NA; D: NA; V: TRBV7-9; J: TRBJ1-5; DNA: TGTGCCAGCGGAACAACGAAGCCCCAGCATTTT; CDR3: CASGTTKPQHF
size: NA; D: NA; V: TRBV2; J: TRBJ2-7; DNA: TGTGCCAGCAGTGATAGTTACCACGAGCAGTACTTC; CDR3: CASSDSYHEQYF
size: NA; D: TRBD2; V: TRBV7-6; J: TRBJ2-1; DNA: TGTGCCAGCAGCTTGATTAGCGGGGGGATCTACAATGAGCAGTTCTTC; CDR3: CASSLISGGIYNEQFF
size: NA; D: TRBD1; V: TRBV5-6; J: TRBJ1-6; DNA: TGTGCCAGCAGCTCCCATTACAGGGGGTTGGTGAATTCACCCCTCCACTTT; CDR3: CASSSHYRGLVNSPLHF